A single sample is the source of the 30 T cell receptor beta chains below, sequenced in a study of blood T cell repertoires in COVID-19. Profiled with immunoSEQ multiplex PCR; TCRdb holds only in-frame clones, not every one. The repertoire holds under 200,000 clones, with around 83% as singletons. The sequenced material came from peripheral blood. These receptors were taken from a woman aged 40 to 49 with acute or convalescent COVID-19.

This clone was found once. The chain couples TRBV5-1 to TRBJ2-6, with a possible D match to TRBD2 (6 bases). The CDR3 is made up of 16 amino acids. V was cut by 3 bases and J by 3 bases, with 13 bases left in between. The germline V gene has CDR1 SGHRS and CDR2 YFSETQ. The CDR3 DNA sequence: TGCGCCAGCAGCTCTAGCGTAGATAATGGGGCCAACGTCCTGACTTTC. This gives the protein CASSSSVDNGANVLTF.

The chain joins TRBV5-1 to TRBJ2-7, with D perhaps TRBD1 (5 bases). V was shortened by 6 bases and J by 7 bases, with 14 bases between the two germline ends. CDR3 length equals 12 residues. From germline, CDR1 is SGHRS and CDR2 YFSETQ. DNA for the CDR3: TGCGCCAGCAAGCAAGGGGCCGGGGAGCAGTACTTC. Translated, it gives CASKQGAGEQYF.

This clone was seen only once. The genes are TRBV27 and TRBJ1-4; D is perhaps TRBD1 (5 bases). This CDR3 has 14 residues. Germline CDR1 is MNHEY and CDR2 is SMNVEV (reference sequence). V was pared by 5 bases and J by 3 bases, with 10 bases between. The CDR3 spells CASSPQTANEKLFF. The CDR3 nucleotides are TGTGCCAGCAGTCCTCAGACAGCTAATGAAAAACTGTTTTTT.

This clone appeared once. The rearrangement links TRBV10-1 to TRBJ2-1, with 8 nucleotides matching TRBD2. CDR1 and CDR2 from the germline V gene are WNHNN and SYGVQD (reference sequence). This CDR3 comprises 17 residues. V trimming: 4 bases; J trimming: 6 bases; junction bases outside the gene matches: 14. The CDR3 loop reads CASSGGTRSGIANEQFF. In DNA form, the CDR3 reads TGCGCCAGCAGTGGGGGCACTCGTAGCGGGATTGCCAATGAGCAGTTCTTC.

The V and J genes are TRBV27 and TRBJ1-5; no definite D call. CDR3 length equals 13 residues. Trimming removed 10 bases from V and 0 bases from J, with 10 bases in between. Per germline, CDR1 MNHEY and CDR2 SMNVEV (reference sequence). CDR3: CANDGYSNQPQHF. Here the CDR3 DNA reads TGTGCCAACGACGGGTATAGCAATCAGCCCCAGCATTTT.

The V and J genes are TRBV18 and TRBJ2-7; perhaps TRBD1 as D (5 bases). Trimming cost V 4 bases and J 7 bases, with 17 bases left between them. CDR1 and CDR2 (germline): KGHSH, LQKENI. This CDR3 is 14 amino acids long. CDR3 in DNA: TGTGCCAGCTCACTCCAACAGGCGTCTGGGGAGCAGTACTTC. Protein: CASSLQQASGEQYF.

The rearrangement links TRBV27 to TRBJ1-5, with TRBD1 matching 7 bases. This CDR3 contains 15 residues. The germline V gene encodes CDR1 MNHEY and CDR2 SMNVEV (reference sequence). Trimming cost V 5 bases and J 6 bases; bases outside gene matches: 10. Here the CDR3 DNA reads TGTGCCAGCAGTACCCGACAGGGTTGGATTCAGCCCCAGCATTTT. This gives the protein CASSTRQGWIQPQHF.

This rearrangement joins TRBV2 to TRBJ2-1; D is perhaps TRBD2 (5 bases). The CDR3 sequence is 11 residues long. V lost 4 bases and J 8 bases, leaving 6 bases between the germline ends. CDR1 is SNHLY and CDR2 is FYNNEI in the germline V gene. The CDR3 DNA reads TGTGCCAGCAGTGGGGGAGATGAGCAGTTCTTC. Amino acids: CASSGGDEQFF.

V is TRBV7-6 and J is TRBJ2-5, with D tentatively TRBD1 (5 bases). CDR3 size: 11 residues. V was pared by 8 bases and J by 5 bases, with 9 bases between. Germline CDR1 reads SGHVS; CDR2 reads FNYEAQ. CDR3 region: CASGARETQYF. As DNA, the CDR3 is TGTGCCAGCGGGGCTAGGGAGACCCAGTACTTC.

The gene calls are TRBV5-1 and TRBJ2-7; no reliable D call. Germline CDR1 reads SGHRS; CDR2 reads YFSETQ. The CDR3 totals 13 residues. The V gene lost 0 bases and the J gene lost 2 bases, with 6 bases spanning the gap. CDR3 in amino acids: CASSLDLAYEQYF. The DNA of the CDR3 is TGCGCCAGCAGCTTGGACTTGGCCTACGAGCAGTACTTC.

V usage is TRBV4-1 and J usage is TRBJ2-5, with D unresolved. Germline loops: CDR1 MGHRA, CDR2 YSYEKL. The CDR3 contains 15 residues. The ends were cut back, 0 bases at V and 2 bases at J, with 10 bases in the middle. The CDR3 DNA follows: TGCGCCAGCAGCCAAGATCCCAGCGCGCAAGAGACCCAGTACTTC. This codes for CASSQDPSAQETQYF.

The rearrangement joins TRBV6-6 to TRBJ2-1, with 8 bases that match TRBD2. The CDR3 runs 15 residues. Unmatched junction bases numbered 7, after V lost 2 bases and J lost 7 bases. Germline V gene lookup returns CDR1 MNHNY and CDR2 SVGAGI (reference sequence). The CDR3 sequence: CASSYVTGGPNEQFF. CDR3 DNA: TGTGCCAGCAGTTACGTAACGGGAGGGCCAAATGAGCAGTTCTTC.

This clone has only one observation. The chain joins TRBV21-1 to TRBJ2-7; the table's D call, TRBD1, has no DNA check behind it. TRBV21-1 counts as a pseudogene. The CDR3 consists of 15 residues. CDR3 residues: CASSDRPRYSYEQYF. DNA for the CDR3: TGTGCCAGCAGCGACAGACCTCGTTATTCCTACGAGCAGTACTTC.

This rearrangement joins TRBV7-8 to TRBJ2-6; 7 nucleotides align to TRBD1. The V gene's germline CDR1 is SGHVS and CDR2 FQNEAQ. V lost 6 bases, J lost 2 bases, and 16 bases stayed unmatched. The CDR3 spans 19 residues. CDR3 protein: CASRSIRGRTIPGANVLTF. The CDR3 nucleotides read TGTGCCAGCAGGTCAATTAGGGGGCGTACAATACCTGGGGCCAACGTCCTGACTTTC.

The chain employs TRBV7-8 and TRBJ2-5; D call uncertain. Trimming removed 0 bases from V and 4 bases from J, with 3 bases in between. The germline V gene has CDR1 SGHVS and CDR2 FQNEAQ. The CDR3 runs 12 residues. The CDR3 coding sequence is TGTGCCAGCAGCTTAGCGCGAGAGACCCAGTACTTC. Amino acid sequence: CASSLARETQYF.

The rearrangement links TRBV27 to TRBJ1-5, with D perhaps matching TRBD1 (5 bases). Trimming removed 10 bases at V and 8 bases at J, with 24 bases between. Per germline, CDR1 MNHEY and CDR2 SMNVEV (reference sequence). The CDR3 contains 15 residues. For the CDR3, the DNA is TGTGCCACCAGCGGGGCAGGGAGGGAAATGGAGCCCCAGCATTTT. This translates into CATSGAGREMEPQHF.

The gene calls are TRBV5-1 and TRBJ2-2; D may be TRBD2 (5 bases). The CDR3 totals 14 residues. Looked up from germline, CDR1 is SGHRS and CDR2 is YFSETQ. V lost 5 bases and J 0 bases, leaving 8 bases between the germline ends. In DNA form, the CDR3 reads TGCGCCAGCAGAATGGGAGCGAACACCGGGGAGCTGTTTTTT. This sequence encodes CASRMGANTGELFF.

The V call is TRBV28, the J call TRBJ1-4, with D perhaps matching TRBD1 (6 bases). Trimming shortened V by 5 bases and J by 6 bases, and 13 bases separated the two germline ends. Germline V gene lookup returns CDR1 MDHEN and CDR2 SYDVKM. The CDR3 totals 14 residues. In DNA, the CDR3 is TGTGCCAGCAGTCTCCGACAGGAACATGAAAAACTGTTTTTT. This sequence encodes CASSLRQEHEKLFF. The variable domain in full, completed from reference TRBV28 and TRBJ1-4, reads DVKVTQSSRYLVKRTGEKVFLECVQDMDHENMFWYRQDPGLGLRLIYFSYDVKMKEKGDIPEGYSVSREKKERFSLILESASTNQTSMYLCASSLRQEHEKLFFGSGTQLSVL.

The rearrangement uses TRBV24-1 and TRBJ2-1; tentatively, D is TRBD1 (6 bases). CDR1 and CDR2 (germline): KGHDR, SFDVKD. The CDR3 extends over 12 amino acids. Trimming took 4 bases from V and 8 from J, leaving 8 bases between them. The CDR3 nucleotides are TGTGCCACCAGTGACGCAGGGGATGAGCAGTTCTTC. Translated: CATSDAGDEQFF.

The chain links TRBV19 to TRBJ2-1, with TRBD2 matching over 13 bases. Germline assignment: CDR1 LNHDA and CDR2 SQIVND (reference sequence). V lost 6 bases and J lost 4; bases outside the gene matches: 6. The CDR3 consists of 16 residues. CDR3: CASRRTSGSLYNEQFF. The CDR3, as DNA: TGTGCCAGTAGAAGGACTAGCGGGAGCCTGTACAATGAGCAGTTCTTC. The complete variable domain, with remaining parts taken from reference TRBV19 and TRBJ2-1, reads DGGITQSPKYLFRKEGQNVTLSCEQNLNHDAMYWYRQDPGQGLRLIYYSQIVNDFQKGDIAEGYSVSREKKESFPLTVTSAQKNPTAFYLCASRRTSGSLYNEQFFGPGTRLTVL.

The V gene is TRBV20-1, the J gene TRBJ2-3, with 8 bases lining up with TRBD2. Germline CDR1 reads DFQATT; CDR2 reads SNEGSKA (reference sequence). V was pared by 3 bases and J by 3 bases, with 5 bases of the junction left unmatched. The CDR3 sequence is 14 residues long. The CDR3 nucleotides are TGCAGTGCTAGTAGGCTAGCGGGTACAGATACGCAGTATTTT. Its translation: CSASRLAGTDTQYF.

For the CDR3, the DNA is TGTGCCAGCAGCCCTGACTTCCCGGGACAGTCCTACGAGCAGTACTTC. Translated: CASSPDFPGQSYEQYF. The chain recombines TRBV27 with TRBJ2-7; 7 bases match TRBD1. V lost 6 bases to trimming and J lost 1 base; unmatched junction nucleotides: 12. The CDR3 spans 16 residues. Germline V lookup: CDR1 MNHEY, CDR2 SMNVEV (reference sequence).

The chain is built from TRBV5-4 and TRBJ1-1; 7 bases align to TRBD1. V lost 0 bases to trimming and J lost 4 bases; unmatched junction nucleotides: 3. The CDR3 sequence is 14 residues long. Germline V gives CDR1 SGHNT, CDR2 YYREEE (reference sequence). The CDR3 DNA follows: TGTGCCAGCAGCTTGGAGGGGGCTTTCACTGAAGCTTTCTTT. Translating gives CASSLEGAFTEAFF.

Only a few counts were recorded for this clone. The J gene is TRBJ1-4, the V gene TRBV5-5; no definite D call. V gave up 0 bases and J gave up 0 bases, with 9 bases separating them. Looked up from germline, CDR1 is SGHKS and CDR2 is YYEKEE (reference sequence). The CDR3 has 16 amino acids. The CDR3 is CASSLAVRATNEKLFF. CDR3 in DNA: TGTGCCAGCAGCTTGGCCGTCCGAGCAACTAATGAAAAACTGTTTTTT.

The sample holds a few counts of this clone. J is TRBJ2-7 and V is TRBV3-1 (or the pseudogene TRBV3-2); 8 nucleotides agree with TRBD1. The V and J ends lost 5 bases and 0 bases, in that order; junction bases with no gene match: 3. This CDR3 comprises 14 residues. CDR1 is LGHDT, CDR2 YNNKEL, per germline (reference sequence). The CDR3 protein is CASSFGQGSYEQYF. As DNA, the CDR3 is TGTGCCAGCAGCTTCGGACAGGGCTCCTACGAGCAGTACTTC.

This clone was observed a single time. The V gene is TRBV10-3, the J gene TRBJ1-1; possible D gene TRBD1, 5 bases. The CDR3 spans 14 residues. Looked up from germline, CDR1 is ENHRY and CDR2 is SYGVKD. V was pared by 0 bases and J by 7 bases, with 12 bases between. DNA for the CDR3: TGTGCCATCAGTGAGTCGCAGGACACCCGTGAAGCTTTCTTT. It yields the protein CAISESQDTREAFF.

The rearrangement joins TRBV2 to TRBJ1-2; no definite D call. The CDR3 is made up of 14 amino acids. Germline loops: CDR1 SNHLY, CDR2 FYNNEI. V dropped 3 bases and J dropped 9 bases, with 17 bases sitting between them. This CDR3 reads CASSEDLRRRSYTF. The CDR3 DNA sequence: TGTGCCAGCAGTGAGGACTTACGCAGGCGAAGCTACACCTTC.

The chain is built from TRBV5-4 and TRBJ2-3, with 12 bases matching TRBD2. Germline CDR1 reads SGHNT; CDR2 reads YYREEE (reference sequence). V shed 4 bases and J 0 bases; nucleotides not matched to a gene: 3. The CDR3 loop spans 16 amino acids. The CDR3 loop is CASSRGLAGSTDTQYF. DNA of the CDR3: TGTGCCAGCAGCCGGGGACTAGCGGGTAGCACAGATACGCAGTATTTT. Based on the CDR3 plus reference TRBV5-4 and TRBJ2-3, the full variable domain is ETGVTQSPTHLIKTRGQQVTLRCSSQSGHNTVSWYQQALGQGPQFIFQYYREEENGRGNFPPRFSGLQFPNYSSELNVNALELDDSALYLCASSRGLAGSTDTQYFGPGTRLTVL.

This CDR3 reads CSVKRGQGQETQYF. As DNA, the CDR3 is TGCAGCGTCAAGCGGGGCCAGGGTCAAGAGACCCAGTACTTC. The rearrangement links TRBV29-1 to TRBJ2-5, with 7 nucleotides matching TRBD2. Germline lookup yields CDR1 SQVTM and CDR2 ANQGSEA. The V and J ends lost 6 bases and 2 bases, in that order; junction bases with no gene match: 9. The CDR3 has 14 residues. The full variable domain, rest sourced from reference TRBV29-1 and TRBJ2-5, is SAVISQKPSRDICQRGTSLTIQCQVDSQVTMMFWYRQQPGQSLTLIATANQGSEATYESGFVIDKFPISRPNLTFSTLTVSNMSPEDSSIYLCSVKRGQGQETQYFGPGTRLLVL.

The chain links TRBV29-1 to TRBJ2-1, with D possibly being TRBD2 (6 bases). CDR3 length: 14 residues. Trimming shortened V by 3 bases and J by 8 bases, and 17 bases separated the two germline ends. The germline V gene encodes CDR1 SQVTM and CDR2 ANQGSEA. CDR3 coding DNA: TGCAGCGTTGATCTTTTGGGGGGTGGACATGAGCAGTTCTTC. This codes for CSVDLLGGGHEQFF.